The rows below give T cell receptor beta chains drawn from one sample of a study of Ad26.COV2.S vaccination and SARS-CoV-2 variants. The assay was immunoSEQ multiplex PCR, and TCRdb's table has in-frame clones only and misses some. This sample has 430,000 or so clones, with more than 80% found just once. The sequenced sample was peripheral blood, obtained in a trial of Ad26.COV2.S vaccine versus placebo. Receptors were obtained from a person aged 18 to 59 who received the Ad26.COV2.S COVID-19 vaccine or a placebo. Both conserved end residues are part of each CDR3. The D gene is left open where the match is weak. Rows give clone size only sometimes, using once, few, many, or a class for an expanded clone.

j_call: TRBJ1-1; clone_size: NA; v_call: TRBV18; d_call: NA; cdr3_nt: TGTGCCAGCTCACCCGGGGGAGGGGACACTGAAGCTTTCTTT; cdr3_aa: CASSPGGGDTEAFF
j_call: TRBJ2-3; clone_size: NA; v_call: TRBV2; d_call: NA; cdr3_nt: TGTGCCAGCTCCTTGCAGGGGCCTAGCACAGATACGCAGTATTTT; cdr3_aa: CASSLQGPSTDTQYF
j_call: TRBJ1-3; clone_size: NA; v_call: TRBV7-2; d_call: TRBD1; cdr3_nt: TGTGCCAGCAGCCCGACAGGGACATCTGGAAACACCATATATTTT; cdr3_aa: CASSPTGTSGNTIYF
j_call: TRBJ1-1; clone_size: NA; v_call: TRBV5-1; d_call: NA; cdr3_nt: TGCGCCAGCAGCTTAAATACAGGTTTGAACACTGAAGCTTTCTTT; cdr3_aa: CASSLNTGLNTEAFF
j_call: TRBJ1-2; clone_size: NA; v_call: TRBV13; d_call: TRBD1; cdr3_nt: TGTGCCAGCAGCGTGACAGGGGGCGGCGGCTACACCTTC; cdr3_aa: CASSVTGGGGYTF
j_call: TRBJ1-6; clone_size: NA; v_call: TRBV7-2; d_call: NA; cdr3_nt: TGTGCCAGCAGCTTACGTCCCGAAAATTCACCCCTCCACTTT; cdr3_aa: CASSLRPENSPLHF
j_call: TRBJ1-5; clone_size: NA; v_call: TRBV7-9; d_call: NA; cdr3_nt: TGTGCCAGCAGCTTAGAGGGACGACCGCCCCAGCATTTT; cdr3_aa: CASSLEGRPPQHF
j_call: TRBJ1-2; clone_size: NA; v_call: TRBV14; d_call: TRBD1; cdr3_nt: TGTGCCAGCAGCCAAGATTTAAGGGGGCCCTATGGCTACACCTTC; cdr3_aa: CASSQDLRGPYGYTF
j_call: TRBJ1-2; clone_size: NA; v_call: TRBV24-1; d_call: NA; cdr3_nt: TGTGCCACCAGTCCGGACAGCTACTATGGCTACACCTTC; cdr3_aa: CATSPDSYYGYTF
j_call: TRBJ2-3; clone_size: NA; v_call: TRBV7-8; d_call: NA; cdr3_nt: TGTGCCAGCAGCTTTATAGTGGCAGATACGCAGTATTTT; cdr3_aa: CASSFIVADTQYF
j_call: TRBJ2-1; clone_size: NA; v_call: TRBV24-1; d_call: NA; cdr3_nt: TGTGCCACCGGACCAGCTTGGGAGCAGTTCTTC; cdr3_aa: CATGPAWEQFF
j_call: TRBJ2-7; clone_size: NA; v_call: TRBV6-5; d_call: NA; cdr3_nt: TGTGCCAGCAGTTACTTCGACCCTTACGAGCAGTACTTC; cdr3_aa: CASSYFDPYEQYF
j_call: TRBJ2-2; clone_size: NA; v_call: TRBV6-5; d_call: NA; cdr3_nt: TGTGCCAGCAGCCCCCCCGGGACCTTGACCGGGGAGCTGTTTTTT; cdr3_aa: CASSPPGTLTGELFF
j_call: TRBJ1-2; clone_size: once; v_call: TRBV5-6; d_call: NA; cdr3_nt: TGTGCCAGCAGCTTCGACCTGATTAACTATGGCTACACCTTC; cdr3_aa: CASSFDLINYGYTF